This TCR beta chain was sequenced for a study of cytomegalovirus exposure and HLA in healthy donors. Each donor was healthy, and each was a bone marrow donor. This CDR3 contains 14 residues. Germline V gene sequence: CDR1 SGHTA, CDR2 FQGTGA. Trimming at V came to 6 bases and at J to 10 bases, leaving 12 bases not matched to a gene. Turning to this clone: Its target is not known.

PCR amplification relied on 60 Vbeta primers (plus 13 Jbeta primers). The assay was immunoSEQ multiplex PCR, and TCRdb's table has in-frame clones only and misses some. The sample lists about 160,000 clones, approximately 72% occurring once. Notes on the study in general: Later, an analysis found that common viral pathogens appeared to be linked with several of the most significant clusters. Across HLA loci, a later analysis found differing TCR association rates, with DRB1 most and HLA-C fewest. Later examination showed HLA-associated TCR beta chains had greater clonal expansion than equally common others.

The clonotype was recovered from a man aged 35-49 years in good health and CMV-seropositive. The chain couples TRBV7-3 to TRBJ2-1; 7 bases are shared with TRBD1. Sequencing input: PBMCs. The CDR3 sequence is CASSPSRTGREQFF. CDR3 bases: TGTGCCAGCAGTCCTTCTAGGACAGGAAGGGAGCAGTTCTTC.